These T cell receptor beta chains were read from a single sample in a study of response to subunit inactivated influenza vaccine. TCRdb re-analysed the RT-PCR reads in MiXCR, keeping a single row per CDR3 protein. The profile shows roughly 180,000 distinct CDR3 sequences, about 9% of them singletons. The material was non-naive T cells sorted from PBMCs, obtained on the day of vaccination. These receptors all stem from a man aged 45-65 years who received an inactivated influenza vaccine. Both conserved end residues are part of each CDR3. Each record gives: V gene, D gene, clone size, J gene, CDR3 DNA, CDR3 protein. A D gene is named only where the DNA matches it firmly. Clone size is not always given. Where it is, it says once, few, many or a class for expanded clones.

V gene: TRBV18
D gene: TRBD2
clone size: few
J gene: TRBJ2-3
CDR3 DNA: TGTGCCAGCTCAGCCGGGGGGACTGGGGACACAGATACGCAGTATTTT
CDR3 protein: CASSAGGTGDTDTQYF

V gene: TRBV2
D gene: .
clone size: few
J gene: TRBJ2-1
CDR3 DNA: TGTGCCAGCAGTGAGTCTGTTGCTACCTACAATGAGCAGTTCTTC
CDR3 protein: CASSESVATYNEQFF

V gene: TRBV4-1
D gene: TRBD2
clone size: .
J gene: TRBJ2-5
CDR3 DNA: TGCGCCAGCAGCCAAGAGGCCGGGGGGTACCAAGAGACCCAGTACTTC
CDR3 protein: CASSQEAGGYQETQYF

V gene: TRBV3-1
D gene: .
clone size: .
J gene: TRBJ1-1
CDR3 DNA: TGTGCCAGCAGCCAAGCCCGATTGGGCGGCACTGAAGCTTTCTTT
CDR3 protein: CASSQARLGGTEAFF

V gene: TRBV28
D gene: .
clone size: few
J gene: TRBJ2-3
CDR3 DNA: TGTGCCAGCAGTTTGGGACCGCGAAGCGACACAGATACGCAGTATTTT
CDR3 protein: CASSLGPRSDTDTQYF

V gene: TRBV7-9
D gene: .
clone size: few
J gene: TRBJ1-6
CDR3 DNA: TGTGCCAGCAGCTCCCCGGGACACCGTGGATCCCTCCACTTT
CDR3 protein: CASSSPGHRGSLHF

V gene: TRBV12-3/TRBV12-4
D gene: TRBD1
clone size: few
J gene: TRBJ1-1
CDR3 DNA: TGTGCCAGCACCACATCGGACAGGGTGCACGCTTTCTTT
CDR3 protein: CASTTSDRVHAFF

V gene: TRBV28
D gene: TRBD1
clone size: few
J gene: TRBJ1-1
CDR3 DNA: TGTGCCAGCAGTTCAGGGGGAACAAACACTGAAGCTTTCTTT
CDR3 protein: CASSSGGTNTEAFF

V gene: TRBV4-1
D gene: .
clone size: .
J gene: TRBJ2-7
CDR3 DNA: TGCGCCAGCAGCCAAGTCTCGGCAGGGGCTTCCTACGAGCAGTACTTC
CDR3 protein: CASSQVSAGASYEQYF

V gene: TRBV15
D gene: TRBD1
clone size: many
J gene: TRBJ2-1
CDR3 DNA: TGTGCCACCAGCAGAGAACAGGGGGACGGTGAGCAGTTCTTC
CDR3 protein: CATSREQGDGEQFF

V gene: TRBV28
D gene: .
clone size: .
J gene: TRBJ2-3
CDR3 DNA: TGTGCCAGCAGTTATATTCTACGGGGGGCCGCGGGGTATACGCAGTATTTT
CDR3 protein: CASSYILRGAAGYTQYF

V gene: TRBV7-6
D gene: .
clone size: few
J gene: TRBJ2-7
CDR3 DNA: TGTGCCAGCAGCCCCCTGACAGGCTCCTACGAGCAGTACTTC
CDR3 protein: CASSPLTGSYEQYF

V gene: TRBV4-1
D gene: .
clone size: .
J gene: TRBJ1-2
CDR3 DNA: TGCGCCAGCAGCCAAGCGCCCGGGTCCACCTATGGCTACACCTTC
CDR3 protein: CASSQAPGSTYGYTF

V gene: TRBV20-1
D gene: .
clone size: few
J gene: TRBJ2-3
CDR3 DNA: TGCAGTGCTAGAGAGGATTCGCTCACAGATACGCAGTATTTT
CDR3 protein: CSAREDSLTDTQYF

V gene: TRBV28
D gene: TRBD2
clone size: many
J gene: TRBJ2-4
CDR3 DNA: TGTGCCAGCAGTTTACCCCTGGTTGAGCGGGAGGGCGGAAGAGCCAAAAACATTCAGTACTTC
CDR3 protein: CASSLPLVEREGGRAKNIQYF

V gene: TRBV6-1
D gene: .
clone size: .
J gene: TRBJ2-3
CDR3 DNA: TGTGCCAGCAGGCGTATTACAACAGATACGCAGTATTTT
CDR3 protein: CASRRITTDTQYF

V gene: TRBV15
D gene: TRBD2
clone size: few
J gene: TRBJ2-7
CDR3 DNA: TGTGCCACCAGCAGGGGACTAGCGGGAGGGCCCGACGAGCAGTACTTC
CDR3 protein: CATSRGLAGGPDEQYF

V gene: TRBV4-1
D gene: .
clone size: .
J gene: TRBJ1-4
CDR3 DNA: TGCGCCAGCAGCCCAATTACCGGGACCGTTAATGAAAAACTGTTTTTT
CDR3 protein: CASSPITGTVNEKLFF

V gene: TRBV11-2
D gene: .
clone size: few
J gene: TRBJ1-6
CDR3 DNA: TGTGCCAGCAGCTATAACAGGGATTCACCCCTCCACTTT
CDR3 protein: CASSYNRDSPLHF

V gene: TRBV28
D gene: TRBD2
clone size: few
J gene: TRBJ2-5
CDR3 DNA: TGTGCCAGCAGTTTATCCTTAGCGGGAGGGGGCGAGACCCAGTACTTC
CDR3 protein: CASSLSLAGGGETQYF

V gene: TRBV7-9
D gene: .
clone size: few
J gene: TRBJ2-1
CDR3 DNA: TGTGCCAGCAGCCCGAGGACAGTTACAAGTGAGCAGTTCTTC
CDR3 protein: CASSPRTVTSEQFF

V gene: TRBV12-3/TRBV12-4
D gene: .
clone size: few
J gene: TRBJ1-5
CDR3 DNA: TGTGCCAGCAGTTTTGCCGTCGGTCAGCCCCAGCATTTT
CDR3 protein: CASSFAVGQPQHF

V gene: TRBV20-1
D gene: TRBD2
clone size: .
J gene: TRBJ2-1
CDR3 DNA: TGCAGTGCTAGGTTTAGCGGGAGGGGGAGCTCCTACAATGAGCAGTTCTTC
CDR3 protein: CSARFSGRGSSYNEQFF

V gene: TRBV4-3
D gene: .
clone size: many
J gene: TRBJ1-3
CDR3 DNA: TGCGCCAGCAGCCAAGATGACAGCTTCTCCGGAAACACCATATATTTT
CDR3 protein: CASSQDDSFSGNTIYF

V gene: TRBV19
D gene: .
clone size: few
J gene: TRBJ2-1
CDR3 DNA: TGTGCCAGTAGTATCGGTTTCTTAGGGCTTGGAGAGCAGTTCTTC
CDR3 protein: CASSIGFLGLGEQFF

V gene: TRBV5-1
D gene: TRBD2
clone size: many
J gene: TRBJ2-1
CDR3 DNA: TGCGCCAGCAGCCTCGGGGCGGGAGGAAACAATGAGCAGTTCTTC
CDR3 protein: CASSLGAGGNNEQFF

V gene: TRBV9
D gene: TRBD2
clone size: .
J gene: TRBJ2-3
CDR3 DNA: TGTGCCAGCAGCGTAGGACTAGCGGGGGCTAGCACAGATACGCAGTATTTT
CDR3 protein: CASSVGLAGASTDTQYF

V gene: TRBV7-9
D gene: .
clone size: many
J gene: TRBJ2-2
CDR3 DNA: TGTGCCAGCAGCTTAAAAGGGACCGGGGAGCTGTTTTTT
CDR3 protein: CASSLKGTGELFF

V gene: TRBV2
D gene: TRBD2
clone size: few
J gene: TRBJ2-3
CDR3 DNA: TGTGCCAGCAGTCCGACTAGCGGGGGCACAGATACGCAGTATTTT
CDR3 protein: CASSPTSGGTDTQYF

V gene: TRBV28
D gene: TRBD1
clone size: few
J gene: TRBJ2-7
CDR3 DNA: TGTGCCACTATAGGTCCGGGACAGGACTACGAGCAGTACTTC
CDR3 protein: CATIGPGQDYEQYF

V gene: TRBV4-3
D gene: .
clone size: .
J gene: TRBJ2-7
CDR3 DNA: TGCGCCAGCAGCAAGGAGGGACCACGCTCCTACGAGCAGTACTTC
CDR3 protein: CASSKEGPRSYEQYF

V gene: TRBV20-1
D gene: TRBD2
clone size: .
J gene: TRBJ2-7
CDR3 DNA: TGCAGTGCTATCTCGGGACTAGCGGGCTCCTACGCGCAGTACTTC
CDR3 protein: CSAISGLAGSYAQYF

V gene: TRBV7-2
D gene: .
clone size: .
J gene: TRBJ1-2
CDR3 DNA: TGTGCCAGCAGCTCCAGTCGGGAGGGCGGCTACACCTTC
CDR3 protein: CASSSSREGGYTF

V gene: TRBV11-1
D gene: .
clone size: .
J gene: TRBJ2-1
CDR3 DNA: TGTGCCAGCAGCTTAGAGGCAGGGGAGTTCTACAATGAGCAGTTCTTC
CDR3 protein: CASSLEAGEFYNEQFF

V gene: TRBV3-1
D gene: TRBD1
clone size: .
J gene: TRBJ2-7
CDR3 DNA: TGTGCCAGCAGCCAGGGACAGGGATTCTACGAGCAGTACTTC
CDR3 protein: CASSQGQGFYEQYF